Below are 29 T cell receptor beta chains sequenced from a single sample in a study of OX40 agonist ivuxolimab in advanced cancers. The method was immunoSEQ multiplex PCR; TCRdb's version includes in-frame clones alone and lacks a portion of them. Here the sample spans fewer than 70,000 clones, about 89% being singletons. Here the sequenced sample was CD4+ or CD8+ T cells sorted from blood, taken in a trial of the OX40 agonist ivuxolimab. These receptors all come from an adult with an advanced solid tumor such as melanoma, head and neck, liver or kidney cancer.

The chain joins TRBV19 to TRBJ1-5; D gene uncertain. With 4 bases removed from V and 1 base from J, the gap between germline ends came to 11 bases. CDR1 is LNHDA, CDR2 SQIVND, per germline (reference sequence). The CDR3 covers 15 residues. The CDR3 region has the DNA TGTGCCAGTAGTAAAAATCTGGACAGCAATCAGCCCCAGCATTTT. Translating gives CASSKNLDSNQPQHF.

The chain is built from TRBV2 and TRBJ2-7; D gene uncertain. Trimming shortened V by 3 bases and J by 3 bases, and 9 bases separated the two germline ends. CDR3 size: 13 residues. Germline V gene sequence: CDR1 SNHLY, CDR2 FYNNEI. DNA for the CDR3: TGTGCCAGCAGTGAGACAACTATCTACGAGCAGTACTTC. Amino acid sequence: CASSETTIYEQYF.

The chain is built from TRBV13 and TRBJ1-1; D gene unclear. This CDR3 region has 11 residues. Germline lookup yields CDR1 PRHDT and CDR2 FYEKMQ (reference sequence). Trimming took off 6 bases at V and 7 bases at J, with 9 bases between the two ends. The CDR3 sequence is CASSVRFEAFF. CDR3 nucleotides: TGTGCCAGCAGTGTTCGCTTTGAAGCTTTCTTT.

This clone was counted only a few times. The chain recombines TRBV7-2 with TRBJ2-7, with 9 bases lining up with TRBD2. V was pared by 0 bases and J by 4 bases, with 4 bases of the junction left unmatched. The V gene's germline CDR1 is SGHTA and CDR2 FQGNSA. The CDR3 extends over 15 amino acids. CDR3 in amino acids: CASSLAAGGHYEQYF. The CDR3 DNA reads TGTGCCAGCAGCTTAGCGGCGGGAGGGCATTACGAGCAGTACTTC.

The chain links TRBV9 to TRBJ2-3; D unresolved. The germline V and J ends were trimmed by 3 bases and 2 bases, with 7 bases remaining between them. The CDR3 runs 13 residues. Germline V gene sequence: CDR1 SGDLS, CDR2 YYNGEE. The CDR3 nucleotides read TGTGCCAGCAGCGAGAGCCCCACAGATACGCAGTATTTT. Its translation: CASSESPTDTQYF.

The chain carries TRBV30 and TRBJ1-5; 10 bases match TRBD1. The CDR3 has 14 amino acids. Looked up from germline, CDR1 is GTSNPN and CDR2 is SVGIG (reference sequence). V was clipped by 3 bases and J by 6 bases; unmatched bases: 5. This CDR3 is CAWRGTGESQPQHF. CDR3 nucleotides: TGTGCCTGGAGGGGGACAGGGGAAAGTCAGCCCCAGCATTTT. Complete variable domain (other parts from reference TRBV30 and TRBJ1-5): SQTIHQWPATLVQPVGSPLSLECTVEGTSNPNLYWYRQAAGRGLQLLFYSVGIGQISSEVPQNLSASRPQDRQFILSSKKLLLSDSGFYLCAWRGTGESQPQHFGDGTRLSIL.

The V and J genes are TRBV19 and TRBJ1-4; maybe TRBD1 (5 bases). V lost 2 bases and J lost 4, with 8 bases in between. The CDR3 has 14 amino acids. Germline V CDR1 and CDR2: LNHDA, SQIVND (reference sequence). The CDR3 nucleotides read TGTGCCAGTAGTATATCGACAGTTAATGAAAAACTGTTTTTT. This codes for CASSISTVNEKLFF.

The CDR3 nucleotides are TGTGCCAGTAGCAGGCTAGCGGGCGGGGAGGGGACCCAGTACTTC. As protein: CASSRLAGGEGTQYF. The chain employs TRBV19 and TRBJ2-5, with 8 positions matching TRBD2. The CDR3 is 15 residues long. CDR1 LNHDA and CDR2 SQIVND come from the germline V gene (reference sequence). The ends lost 6 bases at V and 7 bases at J; junction bases unmatched: 13.

CDR3 amino acids: CATSRPLAGYYEQYF. The CDR3, as DNA: TGTGCCACCAGCAGACCTCTAGCGGGATACTACGAGCAGTACTTC. This sequence joins TRBV15 and TRBJ2-7; 9 positions agree with TRBD2. The germline V gene encodes CDR1 LNHNV and CDR2 YYDKDF (reference sequence). The CDR3 length is 15 residues. J lost 3 bases, V lost 2 bases, and 5 bases had no gene match. The entire variable domain, with the rest obtained from reference TRBV15 and TRBJ2-7, is as follows: DAMVIQNPRYQVTQFGKPVTLSCSQTLNHNVMYWYQQKSSQAPKLLFHYYDKDFNNEADTPDNFQSRRPNTSFCFLDIRSPGLGDTAMYLCATSRPLAGYYEQYFGPGTRLTVT.

This clone was seen a handful of times. The V call is TRBV4-3, the J call TRBJ2-1; D not certain. CDR3 length: 14 residues. V lost 1 base, J lost 2 bases, and 6 bases lay in between. Per the germline V gene, CDR1 is LGHNA and CDR2 is YSLEER. CDR3 sequence: CASSQAVTYNEQFF. DNA for the CDR3: TGCGCCAGCAGCCAAGCCGTCACCTACAATGAGCAGTTCTTC.

The chain joins TRBV2 to TRBJ1-1, with D possibly matching TRBD1 (6 bases). The CDR3 loop spans 16 amino acids. Germline V gene data show CDR1 as SNHLY and CDR2 as FYNNEI. With 2 bases removed from V and 0 bases from J, the gap between germline ends came to 13 bases. The CDR3: CASSEIGGVLNTEAFF. The CDR3 DNA follows: TGTGCCAGCAGTGAAATAGGGGGGGTATTGAACACTGAAGCTTTCTTT.

This chain connects TRBV6-1 to TRBJ1-2; D is unclear. V shed 8 bases and J shed 3 bases, with 10 bases lying between them. The CDR3 totals 12 residues. CDR1 is MNHNS and CDR2 is SASEGT in the germline V gene. The CDR3 bases are TGTGCCAGCTCCGAGAGGGACTATGGCTACACCTTC. Its protein is CASSERDYGYTF.

The table lists this clone with a count of one. The chain joins TRBV19 to TRBJ1-1; possibly TRBD1 for D (6 bases). The ends were cut back, 7 bases at V and 0 bases at J, with 15 bases in the middle. In germline, CDR1 is LNHDA, CDR2 SQIVND (reference sequence). This CDR3 is 15 amino acids long. The CDR3 sequence is CASIEGGRMNTEAFF. In DNA, the CDR3 is TGTGCCAGTATTGAGGGGGGGCGAATGAACACTGAAGCTTTCTTT.

The chain combines TRBV6-6 with TRBJ1-3; D unresolved. Trimming stripped 6 bases from V and 4 bases from J, with 13 bases between. Per germline, CDR1 MNHNY and CDR2 SVGAGI (reference sequence). The CDR3 is 14 amino acids. The chain's CDR3 is CASRDYPYGNTIYF. The CDR3 DNA follows: TGTGCCAGCAGGGACTACCCGTACGGAAACACCATATATTTT.

The CDR3 region is CASSQDPTGQETQYF. The CDR3 DNA follows: TGCGCCAGCAGCCAAGATCCGACAGGGCAGGAGACCCAGTACTTC. The chain employs TRBV4-1 and TRBJ2-5; 7 nucleotides align to TRBD1. Germline V CDR1 and CDR2: MGHRA, YSYEKL. The CDR3 length is 15 residues. Losses at the gene ends were 0 bases for V and 5 bases for J; bases not matched to a gene: 6.

J is TRBJ2-7 and V is TRBV6-6, with TRBD1 matching over 7 bases. The CDR3 covers 12 residues. V lost 6 bases and J lost 7; bases outside the gene matches: 6. Germline V gene data show CDR1 as MNHNY and CDR2 as SVGAGI (reference sequence). CDR3: CASRKTGWEQYF. DNA of the CDR3: TGTGCCAGCAGAAAGACAGGGTGGGAGCAGTACTTC.

V usage is TRBV7-2 and J usage is TRBJ1-3; possible D gene TRBD1, 6 bases. Germline V lookup: CDR1 SGHTA, CDR2 FQGNSA. This CDR3 region has 17 residues. Trimming took off 5 bases at V and 0 bases at J, with 17 bases between the two ends. The CDR3 DNA sequence: TGTGCCAGCAGCCGCCAAGCAGGGGTCTCCTCTGGAAACACCATATATTTT. Encoded protein: CASSRQAGVSSGNTIYF.

This clone appeared a single time. The chain couples TRBV7-2 to TRBJ2-2; D remains ambiguous. CDR1 and CDR2 from the germline V gene are SGHTA and FQGNSA. CDR3 length equals 14 residues. The V end was cut by 2 bases, the J end by 7 bases, with 11 bases between. CDR3 DNA: TGTGCCAGCAGCTTAACCTGGCAGGTCGGGGAGCTGTTTTTT. As protein: CASSLTWQVGELFF.

J is TRBJ2-1 and V is TRBV15; D gene unclear. The germline CDR1 and CDR2 sequences are LNHNV and YYDKDF (reference sequence). This CDR3 is built from 13 residues. V gave up 0 bases and J gave up 10 bases, with 10 bases separating them. CDR3 in DNA: TGTGCCACCAGCAGAGATGGGGTAAAGGAGCAGTTCTTC. As protein: CATSRDGVKEQFF. Supplemented by reference TRBV15 and TRBJ2-1, the full variable domain reads DAMVIQNPRYQVTQFGKPVTLSCSQTLNHNVMYWYQQKSSQAPKLLFHYYDKDFNNEADTPDNFQSRRPNTSFCFLDIRSPGLGDTAMYLCATSRDGVKEQFFGPGTRLTVL.

This chain connects TRBV10-1 to TRBJ1-6; D not resolved. Germline CDR1 and CDR2: WNHNN and SYGVQD (reference sequence). V was trimmed by 4 bases and J by 7 bases, leaving 5 bases between them. The CDR3 is 12 residues long. The CDR3 is CASSVGNSPLHF. CDR3 sequence (DNA): TGCGCCAGCAGTGTAGGAAATTCACCCCTCCACTTT.

The V and J genes are TRBV11-2 and TRBJ2-1; tentatively, D is TRBD2 (6 bases). Germline-derived CDR1 and CDR2 are SGHAT and FQNNGV. CDR3 size: 16 residues. Deletions cut 0 bases from V and 7 bases from J, with 16 bases between. The CDR3 coding sequence is TGTGCCAGCAGCTTAGAGTACGTAGTAGCGGCAAATGAGCAGTTCTTC. Amino acid sequence: CASSLEYVVAANEQFF.

In its sample, this clone was seen once. The rearrangement links TRBV29-1 to TRBJ2-7, with D perhaps matching TRBD1 (6 bases). The CDR3 consists of 12 residues. Germline V gene lookup returns CDR1 SQVTM and CDR2 ANQGSEA. Trimming took 3 bases from V and 1 from J, leaving 7 bases between them. The DNA for the CDR3 is TGCAGCGTTGAGAGGGGGTCCTACGAGCAGTACTTC. Its protein product is CSVERGSYEQYF.

The chain employs TRBV21-1 and TRBJ2-7; the table's D call of TRBD2 was not tested on the DNA. TRBV21-1 constitutes a pseudogene. The length of the CDR3 is 14 residues. In nucleotides, the CDR3 is TGTGCCAGCACCCAGCCGGGAGGGTACCACGAGCAGTACTTC. Protein sequence: CASTQPGGYHEQYF.

The gene calls are TRBV6-1 and TRBJ1-2, with D possibly TRBD1 on 6 matching bases. Germline V gene lookup returns CDR1 MNHNS and CDR2 SASEGT. The CDR3 totals 14 residues. V lost 7 bases and J 4 bases, leaving 16 bases between the germline ends. In DNA form, the CDR3 reads TGTGCCAGCATTTTGAGCGGGGGCGTCTATGGCTACACCTTC. Translated, it gives CASILSGGVYGYTF.

V gene TRBV18 combines with J gene TRBJ2-6, with no clear D. V was trimmed by 0 bases and J by 0 bases, leaving 3 bases between them. From germline, CDR1 is KGHSH and CDR2 LQKENI. This CDR3 is 15 amino acids long. CDR3 region: CASSPPPSGANVLTF. The CDR3 bases are TGTGCCAGCTCACCACCTCCCTCTGGGGCCAACGTCCTGACTTTC. Supplemented by reference TRBV18 and TRBJ2-6, the full variable domain reads NAGVMQNPRHLVRRRGQEARLRCSPMKGHSHVYWYRQLPEEGLKFMVYLQKENIIDESGMPKERFSAEFPKEGPSILRIQQVVRGDSAAYFCASSPPPSGANVLTFGAGSRLTVL.

This clone was seen a few times. The chain links TRBV10-2 to TRBJ2-5; the D is unclear. V gave up 8 bases and J gave up 6 bases, with 10 bases separating them. CDR1 is WSHSY, CDR2 SAAADI, per germline. This CDR3 region has 11 residues. CDR3 region: CASGTWQTQYF. The CDR3 bases are TGCGCCAGCGGAACTTGGCAGACCCAGTACTTC.

The V and J genes are TRBV11-2 and TRBJ2-1, with TRBD1 matching 9 bases. This CDR3 has 14 amino acids. The junction had 4 bases not matched to a gene; V was cut back by 1 base and J by 9 bases. The germline V gene encodes CDR1 SGHAT and CDR2 FQNNGV. The chain's CDR3 is CASSLGDRAGEQFF. The CDR3 nucleotides read TGTGCCAGCAGCTTAGGGGACAGGGCGGGTGAGCAGTTCTTC. Variable domain in full (rest from reference TRBV11-2 and TRBJ2-1): EAGVAQSPRYKIIEKRQSVAFWCNPISGHATLYWYQQILGQGPKLLIQFQNNGVVDDSQLPKDRFSAERLKGVDSTLKIQPAKLEDSAVYLCASSLGDRAGEQFFGPGTRLTVL.

The chain is built from TRBV9 and TRBJ2-2; 8 bases match TRBD1. The CDR3 is made up of 16 amino acids. Germline CDR1 SGDLS, CDR2 YYNGEE. V shed 4 bases, J shed 5 bases, and the junction held 10 bases outside the gene matches. The DNA of the CDR3 is TGTGCCAGCAGCTATGGACAGGGTCGTGGGACCGGGGAGCTGTTTTTT. Protein product: CASSYGQGRGTGELFF.

This chain uses TRBV30 with TRBJ2-1; D possibly matches TRBD1 or TRBD2 (5 bases each). V lost 8 bases, J lost 14 bases, and 22 bases lay in between. This CDR3 comprises 12 residues. Germline V lookup: CDR1 GTSNPN, CDR2 SVGIG (reference sequence). CDR3 DNA: TGTGCCCATTCCCGGGACCTGGGTCAAAAGTTCTTC. Encoded protein: CAHSRDLGQKFF.